This TCR beta chain was found in a study of sequential checkpoint blockade in melanoma. Study overall: Both treatment sequences were followed by maintenance nivolumab.

Data came from immunoSEQ multiplex PCR; TCRdb stores just in-frame clones and leaves some out. The data show about 13,000 clones, with approximately 78% seen just once and 27% held by the top ten. Described treatment: randomized to nivolumab then ipilimumab (arm A) or the reverse (arm B). Live CD3+CD8+ CD19− CD56− cells were sorted from PBMCs. The CDR3 extends over 14 amino acids. CDR1 is LNHDA and CDR2 is SQIVND in the germline V gene (reference sequence). This material consisted of CD8+ T cells sorted from blood (inferred from file names), taken from a patient given nivolumab and ipilimumab in sequence. The sequence was obtained from a human donor with melanoma. The chain joins TRBV19 to TRBJ2-5; 9 bases are shared with TRBD1. The DNA end favors TRBJ2-7, so the J call may be wrong. The CDR3: CASSRQGGIYEQYF. The CDR3 DNA reads TGTGCCAGTAGTCGACAGGGGGGCATCTACGAGCAGTACTTC.